The 32 T cell receptor beta chains in this list originate from one sample, sequenced in a study of post-analysis software for immune sequencing data. Notes on the study in general: Patients carried roughly five TRBV segments more frequently than controls did, and TRBV5-6, TRBV5-1 and TRBV20-1 were among them.

Unique molecular identifiers had been added to the TCR beta cDNA libraries. TCRdb ran MiXCR on the PCR reads and lists one entry per CDR3 protein. Among about 430,000 distinct CDR3 sequences listed, approximately 38% were seen once. The antigens of these receptors remain unknown. The sequencing sample was made of blood. The receptors were gathered from a girl aged 2-10 years with multiple sclerosis.

This clonotype has a count of ten or more. The V call is TRBV12-3 or TRBV12-4, the J call TRBJ2-1; weak D call: TRBD1 (5 bases). The CDR3 sequence is 13 residues long. V was clipped by 5 bases and J by 4 bases, with 9 bases between them. The CDR3 sequence is CASSPQGYNEQFF. The CDR3 DNA reads TGTGCCAGCAGTCCTCAGGGTTACAATGAGCAGTTCTTC.

The chain uses TRBV12-3 or TRBV12-4 and TRBJ1-2; D is unresolved. The CDR3 length is 13 residues. V was shortened by 4 bases and J by 3 bases, with 9 bases between the two germline ends. CDR3: CASSSADHYGYTF. CDR3 sequence (DNA): TGTGCCAGCAGTTCGGCAGATCACTATGGCTACACCTTC.

The chain links TRBV10-3 to TRBJ1-1, with 7 positions matching TRBD1. In germline, CDR1 is ENHRY, CDR2 SYGVKD. The V and J ends lost 4 bases and 3 bases, in that order; junction bases with no gene match: 11. The CDR3 covers 16 residues. The CDR3 protein is CAISGRVGRGDTEAFF. The CDR3 DNA sequence: TGTGCCATCAGTGGCAGGGTTGGCAGGGGGGACACTGAAGCTTTCTTT.

DNA of the CDR3: TGTGCCAGCAGCTTAGTATATACAGGGGGCGCCGGGGCCAACGTCCTGACTTTC. It specifies CASSLVYTGGAGANVLTF. J is TRBJ2-6 and V is TRBV7-9; 9 nucleotides match TRBD1. Germline V gene lookup returns CDR1 SEHNR and CDR2 FQNEAQ (reference sequence). This CDR3 is built from 18 residues. Trimming took 1 base from V and 4 from J; bases not matched to a gene: 8.

The chain carries TRBV7-2 and TRBJ2-1, with 13 bases identical to TRBD2. The J segment lost 10 bases and the V segment lost 5 bases, leaving 8 bases of the junction unmatched. CDR1 is SGHTA, CDR2 FQGNSA, per germline. The CDR3 loop spans 15 amino acids. CDR3 nucleotides: TGTGCCAGCAGCCTACGACTAGCGGGGGGCGGAGAGCAGTTCTTC. Translated, it gives CASSLRLAGGGEQFF.

V gene TRBV12-3 or TRBV12-4 combines with J gene TRBJ2-3; perhaps TRBD1 as D (6 bases). The CDR3 consists of 12 residues. The V end was cut by 3 bases, the J end by 9 bases, with 10 bases between. The CDR3 DNA reads TGTGCCAGCAGTTTTGGACAGACCACGCAGTATTTT. Its protein product is CASSFGQTTQYF.

The rearrangement links TRBV3-1 to TRBJ1-1; 8 bases are a match to TRBD1. Germline CDR1 is LGHDT and CDR2 is YNNKEL (reference sequence). The CDR3 runs 14 residues. V was clipped by 3 bases and J by 5 bases; unmatched bases: 5. CDR3 DNA: TGTGCCAGCAGCCAGACGACAGGGGATACTGAAGCTTTCTTT. Translation gives CASSQTTGDTEAFF.

J is TRBJ2-1 and V is TRBV29-1; weak D call: TRBD2 (5 bases). Germline values: CDR1 SQVTM, CDR2 ANQGSEA. This CDR3 comprises 14 residues. V shed 7 bases and J shed 0 bases, with 13 bases lying between them. The CDR3 loop reads CSGLLAGSYNEQFF. CDR3 nucleotides: TGCAGCGGTCTCCTAGCTGGCTCCTACAATGAGCAGTTCTTC.

The chain employs TRBV6-2 or TRBV6-3 and TRBJ2-3; D gene unclear. Germline assignment: CDR1 MNHEY and CDR2 SVGEGT. V was shortened by 0 bases and J by 11 bases, with 9 bases between the two germline ends. CDR3 size: 12 residues. The CDR3 DNA follows: TGTGCCAGCAGTTACTCTCTAGGGAAGCAGTATTTT. Protein product: CASSYSLGKQYF.

This clonotype was seen more than once but under ten times. This chain uses TRBV6-1 with TRBJ1-5; 11 nucleotides line up with TRBD1. CDR3 size: 16 residues. With V trimmed by 6 bases and J by 5 bases, 9 bases remained unmatched. Germline V gene lookup returns CDR1 MNHNS and CDR2 SASEGT. CDR3 in DNA: TGTGCCAGCAGCTCCCGGACAGGGGGCCAGGATCAGCCCCAGCATTTT. Translation: CASSSRTGGQDQPQHF.

The rearrangement links TRBV20-1 to TRBJ2-5, with D perhaps assigned TRBD1 or TRBD2 (5 bases each). CDR1 and CDR2 (germline): DFQATT, SNEGSKA (reference sequence). Deletions cut 4 bases from V and 4 bases from J, with 13 bases between. This CDR3 comprises 13 residues. CDR3 nucleotide sequence: TGCAGTGCTATAGCCGGGGCCCGAGAGACCCAGTACTTC. It encodes CSAIAGARETQYF.

The rearrangement uses TRBV20-1 and TRBJ2-1, with 13 bases that match TRBD2. V trimming: 4 bases; J trimming: 8 bases; junction bases outside the gene matches: 8. CDR3 length equals 15 residues. Germline CDR1 DFQATT, CDR2 SNEGSKA (reference sequence). The CDR3 coding sequence is TGCAGTGCTACGCCGGGACTAGCGGGATACTATGAGCAGTTCTTC. Residues: CSATPGLAGYYEQFF.

This clonotype has just a few counts. This sequence joins TRBV6-4 and TRBJ1-6, with 10 bases fitting TRBD1. This CDR3 region has 15 residues. Germline V gene lookup returns CDR1 MRHNA and CDR2 SNTAGT. The V gene end was trimmed by 4 bases and the J gene end by 8 bases; junction bases not matched to a gene: 5. CDR3 loop: CASSATGTGDSPLHF. CDR3 DNA: TGTGCCAGCAGTGCAACCGGGACAGGGGATTCACCCCTCCACTTT.

V and J are TRBV9 and TRBJ2-1, with TRBD2 matching over 7 bases. The ends lost 0 bases at V and 4 bases at J; junction bases unmatched: 13. The CDR3 covers 18 residues. Germline CDR1 and CDR2: SGDLS and YYNGEE. The CDR3 DNA follows: TGTGCCAGCAGCGTAGGTCCTAAACCTAGCGGAGCTTACAATGAGCAGTTCTTC. This translates into CASSVGPKPSGAYNEQFF.

This chain joins TRBV12-3 or TRBV12-4 and TRBJ2-1, with D possibly matching TRBD2 (5 bases). With 10 bases removed from V and 0 bases from J, the gap between germline ends came to 13 bases. CDR3 length: 14 residues. This CDR3 is CATRTVSSYNEQFF. DNA for the CDR3: TGTGCCACCAGGACTGTGAGCTCCTACAATGAGCAGTTCTTC.

This clonotype was found a few times. The chain carries TRBV7-9 and TRBJ1-2; D possibly corresponds to TRBD1 (5 bases). Germline V gene lookup returns CDR1 SEHNR and CDR2 FQNEAQ (reference sequence). V lost 0 bases and J lost 8, with 16 bases in between. This CDR3 comprises 15 residues. The CDR3 DNA reads as TGTGCCAGCAGCTTAGCCGGGGCAGGCTCAGTGGGCTACACCTTC. Translating it yields CASSLAGAGSVGYTF.

The chain combines TRBV27 with TRBJ2-5; no clear D. The V end lost 5 bases, the J end lost 2 bases, and 6 bases lay between the germline ends. CDR1 MNHEY and CDR2 SMNVEV come from the germline V gene (reference sequence). The CDR3 sequence is 12 residues long. In nucleotides, the CDR3 is TGTGCCAGCAGTACCCGTCAAGAGACCCAGTACTTC. It is translated as CASSTRQETQYF.

V and J are TRBV7-2 and TRBJ2-5; 10 bases align to TRBD2. CDR1 is SGHTA, CDR2 FQGNSA, per germline. Germline trimming cut 7 bases from V and 5 bases from J; bases unmatched to any gene: 7. This CDR3 region has 14 residues. CDR3 sequence: CASKLAGVSETQYF. DNA for the CDR3: TGTGCCAGCAAGCTAGCGGGAGTATCGGAGACCCAGTACTTC.

This clonotype was picked up a small number of times. The CDR3 coding sequence is TGTGCCAGCAGCGTTTCAAGCGGGGCCTACAATGAGCAGTTCTTC. Protein sequence: CASSVSSGAYNEQFF. This chain links TRBV9 with TRBJ2-1; 7 bases fit TRBD2. Germline assignment: CDR1 SGDLS and CDR2 YYNGEE. J was trimmed by 2 bases and V by 2 bases; bases with no gene match: 4. This CDR3 region has 15 residues.

This clonotype was detected ten times or more. V gene TRBV12-3 or TRBV12-4 combines with J gene TRBJ1-2; 9 bases fit TRBD1. Trimming removed 4 bases from V and 1 base from J; junction bases left unmatched: 1. The CDR3 runs to 14 residues. The CDR3 DNA is TGTGCCAGCAGTTCGGACAGGGGTAACTATGGCTACACCTTC. Protein: CASSSDRGNYGYTF.

This clonotype has more than one count but fewer than ten. The rearrangement links TRBV10-3 to TRBJ2-5; tentatively, D is TRBD2 (7 bases). The J call is uncertain, as TRBJ2-7 better fits the DNA end. The CDR3 loop spans 15 amino acids. Per the germline V gene, CDR1 is ENHRY and CDR2 is SYGVKD. This CDR3 reads CAISESGRGRNEQYF. The CDR3 coding sequence is TGTGCCATCAGTGAGTCGGGGCGGGGGCGCAACGAGCAGTACTTC.

This clonotype was counted between two and nine times. This chain uses TRBV7-9 with TRBJ2-1; 8 bases are a match to TRBD1. Per the germline V gene, CDR1 is SEHNR and CDR2 is FQNEAQ (reference sequence). V dropped 5 bases and J dropped 8; count of bases not matched to a gene: 5. This CDR3 comprises 13 residues. The CDR3 DNA reads TGTGCCAGCAGCCGACAGGGGAGCGATGAGCAGTTCTTC. Translating gives CASSRQGSDEQFF.

This clonotype has a single count. This chain links TRBV7-9 with TRBJ1-4; perhaps TRBD1 as D (6 bases). With 0 bases removed from V and 4 bases from J, the gap between germline ends came to 18 bases. Germline assignment: CDR1 SEHNR and CDR2 FQNEAQ (reference sequence). The CDR3 totals 18 residues. In nucleotides, the CDR3 is TGTGCCAGCAGCTTAGCGGCTGGGGGCGCGAGTATTAATGAAAAACTGTTTTTT. Translation gives CASSLAAGGASINEKLFF.

The rearrangement links TRBV6-4 to TRBJ2-3; 9 bases agree with TRBD1. Germline assignment: CDR1 MRHNA and CDR2 SNTAGT. The CDR3 runs to 17 residues. V trimming: 4 bases; J trimming: 5 bases; junction bases outside the gene matches: 13. The CDR3 here is CASSVVFGTGNRDTQYF. The DNA for the CDR3 is TGTGCCAGCAGTGTAGTTTTCGGGACAGGGAATCGAGATACGCAGTATTTT.

A note on this clonotype: The junction does not match germline at one end; this may be a read error. This sequence joins TRBV9 and TRBJ1-2; no reliable D call. The V gene's germline CDR1 is SGDLS and CDR2 YYNGEE. This CDR3 has 12 amino acids. The CDR3 DNA reads as TGTGCCAGCAGAGTAGGAGACTATGGCTACACCTTC. This translates into CASRVGDYGYTF.

The chain links TRBV2 to TRBJ2-7; TRBD1 agrees at 8 bases. The CDR3 runs to 13 residues. After removal of 10 bases from V and 1 base from J, the junction contained 6 bases not matched to a gene. Germline CDR1 and CDR2: SNHLY and FYNNEI. The CDR3 sequence: CAIAGQGSYEQYF. CDR3 sequence (DNA): TGTGCCATCGCAGGACAGGGATCCTACGAGCAGTACTTC.

The chain employs TRBV5-6 and TRBJ2-5; the match to TRBD2 covers 10 bases. The CDR3 runs 16 residues. The germline V gene encodes CDR1 SGHDT and CDR2 YYEEEE. V dropped 2 bases and J dropped 11; count of bases not matched to a gene: 15. Written as DNA, the CDR3 is TGTGCCAGCAGCTTTCGGTCGGGACTAGCGAAGGATGAGCAGTACTTC. This gives the protein CASSFRSGLAKDEQYF.

The rearrangement joins TRBV28 to TRBJ2-5, with D perhaps matching TRBD2 (6 bases). V was cut by 9 bases and J by 2 bases, with 16 bases left in between. Per the germline V gene, CDR1 is MDHEN and CDR2 is SYDVKM. This CDR3 region has 14 residues. CDR3 DNA: TGTGCCAGGGGCGGCGGGGTATGGCAAGAGACCCAGTACTTC. Protein: CARGGGVWQETQYF. The whole variable domain, remainder taken from reference TRBV28 and TRBJ2-5, is DVKVTQSSRYLVKRTGEKVFLECVQDMDHENMFWYRQDPGLGLRLIYFSYDVKMKEKGDIPEGYSVSREKKERFSLILESASTNQTSMYLCARGGGVWQETQYFGPGTRLLVL.

This clonotype was counted a few times. The J gene is TRBJ1-2, the V gene TRBV9; D is uncertain. Trimming shortened V by 3 bases and J by 0 bases, and 9 bases separated the two germline ends. Germline loops: CDR1 SGDLS, CDR2 YYNGEE. The CDR3 has 14 residues. The CDR3 DNA reads TGTGCCAGCAGCGGATTGAGTACTAACTATGGCTACACCTTC. Translation: CASSGLSTNYGYTF. Supplemented by reference TRBV9 and TRBJ1-2, the full variable domain reads DSGVTQTPKHLITATGQRVTLRCSPRSGDLSVYWYQQSLDQGLQFLIQYYNGEERAKGNILERFSAQQFPDLHSELNLSSLELGDSALYFCASSGLSTNYGYTFGSGTRLTVV.

This sequence joins TRBV12-3 or TRBV12-4 and TRBJ2-7, with a tentative D call TRBD2 (5 bases). This CDR3 is 16 amino acids long. V was clipped by 5 bases and J by 4 bases, with 21 bases between them. The CDR3 reads CASSPRVGIVGYEQYF. The CDR3 nucleotides read TGTGCCAGCAGTCCCCGGGTCGGGATCGTAGGGTACGAGCAGTACTTC.

This clonotype was found a few times. The CDR3 sequence is CASRVEGPSSTDTQYF. The CDR3 nucleotides read TGTGCCAGCAGAGTCGAGGGCCCCTCTAGCACAGATACGCAGTATTTT. The rearrangement uses TRBV13 and TRBJ2-3; TRBD2 is a possible D gene (5 bases). Germline V gene data show CDR1 as PRHDT and CDR2 as FYEKMQ (reference sequence). The length of the CDR3 is 16 residues. V lost 6 bases to trimming and J lost 0 bases, with 16 bases between them.

This clonotype has only a few counts. This rearrangement joins TRBV20-1 to TRBJ2-4, with D tentatively TRBD1 (5 bases). CDR1 is DFQATT and CDR2 is SNEGSKA in the germline V gene (reference sequence). The CDR3 runs to 12 residues. Trimming pared 1 base from V and 8 bases from J, leaving 9 bases between. Here the CDR3 DNA reads TGCAGTGCTAGAGTCAGGGCGGACATTCAGTACTTC. Its protein is CSARVRADIQYF.